These 28 T cell receptor beta chains were all obtained from the same sample, sequenced in a study of T cells in Graves' hyperthyroidism and ophthalmopathy. RNA transcripts yielded amplified TCR beta CDR3 regions. In the first-round RT-PCR of the TCR CDR3, the HTBI primer set was used. Via MiXCR, TCRdb re-called the multiplex PCR reads, giving one row per CDR3 protein. The sample shows 360,000 or so distinct CDR3 sequences, roughly 15% of them seen only once. Sequencing was performed on blood. The origin of the receptors is a woman aged 55-69 years with Graves' ophthalmopathy.

The J gene is TRBJ2-5, the V gene TRBV29-1, with 8 bases matching TRBD1. The CDR3 spans 13 residues. V was pared by 6 bases and J by 10 bases, with 13 bases of the junction left unmatched. Germline V gene sequence: CDR1 SQVTM, CDR2 ANQGSEA. The CDR3 DNA reads as TGCAGCGTCAGGACAGGGCCTGGCGGAGGCCAGTACTTC. It specifies CSVRTGPGGGQYF.

This clonotype was recorded at least ten times. The chain combines TRBV7-6 with TRBJ2-2; D is perhaps TRBD1 (6 bases). The V and J ends lost 4 bases and 1 base respectively, with 13 bases between them. Germline lookup yields CDR1 SGHVS and CDR2 FNYEAQ. The CDR3 covers 16 residues. Written as DNA, the CDR3 is TGTGCCAGCAGCTCATCCATACAGGGGAACACCGGGGAGCTGTTTTTT. Its protein product is CASSSSIQGNTGELFF.

This clonotype was seen repeatedly, ten times or more. The DNA of the CDR3 is TGTGCCAGCAGAAGATATGGGACTAGAAGTTCCCAAACGAACACCGGGGAGCTGTTTTTT. This codes for CASRRYGTRSSQTNTGELFF. The chain couples TRBV27 to TRBJ2-2; 8 bases are a match to TRBD2. Trimming at V came to 6 bases and at J to 0 bases, leaving 18 bases not matched to a gene. CDR3 length: 20 residues. From germline, CDR1 is MNHEY and CDR2 SMNVEV (reference sequence).

The rearrangement joins TRBV29-1 to TRBJ1-6; possibly TRBD1 for D (5 bases). Germline-derived CDR1 and CDR2 are SQVTM and ANQGSEA. V shed 1 base and J shed 12 bases, with 16 bases lying between them. The CDR3 has 14 amino acids. The CDR3 DNA reads as TGCAGCGTTGAAGGGCCCAGGACGGGGGAACCCCTCCACTTT. Its translation is CSVEGPRTGEPLHF.

This clonotype has a count of ten or more. The chain carries TRBV15 and TRBJ2-7; the match to TRBD1 covers 9 bases. V shed 4 bases, J shed 3 bases, and the junction held 10 bases outside the gene matches. CDR1 is LNHNV and CDR2 is YYDKDF in the germline V gene (reference sequence). The CDR3 spans 16 residues. The CDR3 nucleotides are TGTGCCACCAGCACAAAGTTGGGGACAGGGCTCTACGAGCAGTACTTC. Amino acids: CATSTKLGTGLYEQYF.

The sample holds a few counts of this clonotype. V is TRBV12-5 and J is TRBJ2-2; D is unclear. The CDR3 extends over 12 amino acids. V was shortened by 7 bases and J by 8 bases, with 11 bases between the two germline ends. Germline V gene lookup returns CDR1 LGHNT and CDR2 FRNRAP. CDR3 loop: CASATTTGELFF. CDR3 sequence (DNA): TGTGCTAGTGCCACCACCACTGGGGAGCTGTTTTTT.

In its sample, this clonotype was seen a few times. The chain joins TRBV10-3 to TRBJ2-2; TRBD1 matches 8 bases. Germline V gene lookup returns CDR1 ENHRY and CDR2 SYGVKD. Losses at the gene ends were 6 bases for V and 4 bases for J; bases not matched to a gene: 7. The CDR3 loop spans 15 amino acids. The CDR3, as DNA: TGTGCCATCAGAGCCGGACAGGGAAGCACCGGGGAGCTGTTTTTT. Its protein is CAIRAGQGSTGELFF.

This clonotype was seen only a few times. The chain is built from TRBV12-3 or TRBV12-4 and TRBJ2-2; D is unresolved. Trimming shortened V by 6 bases and J by 5 bases, and 10 bases separated the two germline ends. The CDR3 has 13 amino acids. CDR3 DNA: TGTGCCAGCAGAAAGAGCAGAACCGGGGAGCTGTTTTTT. As protein: CASRKSRTGELFF.

In its sample, this clonotype was seen many times. The chain joins TRBV12-3 or TRBV12-4 to TRBJ2-1; the match to TRBD1 covers 7 bases. This CDR3 contains 19 residues. The V gene end was trimmed by 6 bases and the J gene end by 1 base; junction bases not matched to a gene: 18. In DNA, the CDR3 is TGTGCCAGCAGCCTAGGGCAATCGAGGGGGCTTGGTTCCTACAATGAGCAGTTCTTC. Translation: CASSLGQSRGLGSYNEQFF.

This clonotype was seen repeatedly, ten times or more. The chain links TRBV27 to TRBJ2-3; 8 positions match TRBD2. Germline CDR1 and CDR2: MNHEY and SMNVEV (reference sequence). The CDR3 is made up of 15 amino acids. J was trimmed by 4 bases and V by 3 bases; bases with no gene match: 6. The CDR3 bases are TGTGCCAGCAGTTTCCCAGCGGGAGATTCAGATACGCAGTATTTT. It yields the protein CASSFPAGDSDTQYF.

The genes are TRBV14 and TRBJ2-6; D gene ambiguous. Trimming pared 2 bases from V and 0 bases from J, leaving 8 bases between. This CDR3 has 16 amino acids. The V gene's germline CDR1 is SGHDN and CDR2 FVKESK. CDR3 sequence (DNA): TGTGCCAGCAGCCAAATTATGAGCTCTGGGGCCAACGTCCTGACTTTC. This codes for CASSQIMSSGANVLTF.

This clonotype was observed many times. The genes are TRBV6-5 and TRBJ2-6; D call uncertain. V lost 0 bases, J lost 0 bases, and 6 bases lay in between. CDR1 and CDR2 from the germline V gene are MNHEY and SVGAGI. The CDR3 has 16 amino acids. The CDR3 DNA is TGTGCCAGCAGTTACTCGTCGCCCTCTGGGGCCAACGTCCTGACTTTC. It encodes CASSYSSPSGANVLTF.

This clonotype came up many times. This chain uses TRBV20-1 with TRBJ2-3; D may be TRBD2 (5 bases). V dropped 6 bases and J dropped 2 bases, with 15 bases sitting between them. Germline V gene sequence: CDR1 DFQATT, CDR2 SNEGSKA (reference sequence). This CDR3 has 14 amino acids. CDR3 DNA: TGCAGTGCCACCGCCGGTAGCGTCACAGATACGCAGTATTTT. It codes for CSATAGSVTDTQYF.

At least ten counts were recorded for this clonotype. The rearrangement uses TRBV28 and TRBJ2-1; 14 bases fit TRBD2. CDR3 size: 17 residues. Unmatched junction bases numbered 10, after V lost 6 bases and J lost 6 bases. Germline V gene lookup returns CDR1 MDHEN and CDR2 SYDVKM. CDR3 DNA: TGTGCCAGCAGCTCAGATACCGGGACTAGCGGGAGCAATGAGCAGTTCTTC. It translates to CASSSDTGTSGSNEQFF.

This clonotype was found many times. The chain combines TRBV29-1 with TRBJ2-7, with 9 bases lining up with TRBD1. V was pared by 3 bases and J by 4 bases, with 13 bases of the junction left unmatched. Germline lookup yields CDR1 SQVTM and CDR2 ANQGSEA. The CDR3 consists of 16 residues. The CDR3 nucleotides read TGCAGCGTTGAGGCCGCGGGACAGGGAGTGGCGTACGAGCAGTACTTC. Amino acid sequence: CSVEAAGQGVAYEQYF.

This clonotype was found a few times. This sequence joins TRBV6-2 or TRBV6-3 and TRBJ1-5, with 12 bases matching TRBD1. V dropped 5 bases and J dropped 1; count of bases not matched to a gene: 3. The CDR3 runs 16 residues. Germline assignment: CDR1 MNHEY and CDR2 SVGEGT. The CDR3 region is CASSRDRGRSNQPQHF. CDR3 DNA sequence: TGTGCCAGCAGTCGGGACAGGGGGCGCAGCAATCAGCCCCAGCATTTT.

In its sample, this clonotype was seen many times. J is TRBJ1-1 and V is TRBV15, with 9 bases identical to TRBD1. Germline lookup yields CDR1 LNHNV and CDR2 YYDKDF (reference sequence). CDR3 length: 15 residues. J lost 10 bases, V lost 4 bases, and 13 bases had no gene match. In DNA form, the CDR3 reads TGTGCCACCAGCACCCAGGGGGACAGGGAATTGGGAGCTTTCTTT. Its protein is CATSTQGDRELGAFF.

In its sample, this clonotype was seen a few times. The chain employs TRBV20-1 and TRBJ2-7; unclear D gene. The germline V gene encodes CDR1 DFQATT and CDR2 SNEGSKA (reference sequence). CDR3 length: 12 residues. Trimming took off 5 bases at V and 2 bases at J, with 10 bases between the two ends. CDR3 coding DNA: TGCAGTGCTCCCGAGCAGACCTACGAGCAGTACTTC. Translation gives CSAPEQTYEQYF.

Only a few counts were recorded for this clonotype. J is TRBJ2-5 and V is TRBV11-2; no definite D call. Germline CDR1 and CDR2: SGHAT and FQNNGV. The CDR3 length is 14 residues. Trimming shortened V by 3 bases and J by 2 bases, and 10 bases separated the two germline ends. CDR3 DNA: TGTGCCAGCAGCTTCCCCGCACAACAAGAGACCCAGTACTTC. Amino acid sequence: CASSFPAQQETQYF.

The gene calls are TRBV6-2 or TRBV6-3 and TRBJ2-1; weak D call: TRBD2 (6 bases). Germline CDR1 is MNHEY and CDR2 is SVGEGT. The CDR3 has 14 residues. V lost 2 bases and J lost 10, with 15 bases in between. The CDR3 region is CASSYKTGVGEQFF. Here the CDR3 DNA reads TGTGCCAGCAGTTACAAGACGGGAGTCGGGGAGCAGTTCTTC.

V usage is TRBV11-1 and J usage is TRBJ2-2; either TRBD1 or TRBD2 may supply D (5 bases each). Germline CDR1 and CDR2: SGHAT and FQDESV (reference sequence). V lost 6 bases, J lost 6 bases, and 11 bases lay in between. This CDR3 is 13 amino acids long. The CDR3 protein is CASRRGTSGELFF. The CDR3 nucleotides are TGTGCCAGCAGGAGAGGGACGTCCGGGGAGCTGTTTTTT.

In its sample, this clonotype was seen a few times. J is TRBJ1-1 and V is TRBV10-3; D might be TRBD1 (6 bases). In germline, CDR1 is ENHRY, CDR2 SYGVKD. The ends were cut back, 10 bases at V and 3 bases at J, with 12 bases in the middle. The CDR3 is made up of 12 amino acids. As DNA, the CDR3 is TGTGCCACCCAACAGGGCTACACTGAAGCTTTCTTT. Translating gives CATQQGYTEAFF.

The sample holds many counts of this clonotype. The gene calls are TRBV6-1 and TRBJ2-7; perhaps TRBD2 as D (6 bases). Trimming left V 7 bases short and J 2 bases short, with 12 bases between. The V gene's germline CDR1 is MNHNS and CDR2 SASEGT. The CDR3 has 13 amino acids. The CDR3 is CASTFSGTYEQYF. For the CDR3, the DNA is TGTGCCAGCACCTTTAGCGGAACCTACGAGCAGTACTTC.

In regard to this clonotype: The junction shows a germline mismatch at one end, possibly a read error. The J gene is TRBJ2-1, the V gene TRBV20-1; no clear D. This CDR3 has 17 amino acids. The germline gives CDR1 DFQATT, CDR2 SNEGSKA (reference sequence). CDR3 sequence: CSARGMLVDSGHNEQLF. The DNA for the CDR3 is TGCAGTGCTAGAGGAATGCTGGTTGATTCAGGCCACAATGAGCAGCTCTTC.

The gene calls are TRBV5-1 and TRBJ2-6; no clear D. The CDR3 is 17 amino acids. V was cut by 4 bases and J by 2 bases, with 16 bases left in between. CDR1 SGHRS and CDR2 YFSETQ come from the germline V gene. The CDR3 DNA reads TGCGCCAGCAGCCCGAGACAAGGGCCAACTGGGGCCAACGTCCTGACTTTC. Translating gives CASSPRQGPTGANVLTF.

This clonotype was seen at least ten times. This chain connects TRBV6-1 to TRBJ2-5; D ambiguous. This CDR3 has 12 residues. The germline gives CDR1 MNHNS, CDR2 SASEGT. Trimming left V 4 bases short and J 4 bases short, with 7 bases between. CDR3 in amino acids: CASSVWGETQYF. DNA for the CDR3: TGTGCCAGCAGTGTGTGGGGAGAGACCCAGTACTTC.

In the case of this clonotype: The junction departs from germline at one end; a sequencing error may be responsible. The J gene is TRBJ2-1, the V gene TRBV19, with D maybe TRBD2 (5 bases). Per the germline V gene, CDR1 is LNHDA and CDR2 is SQIVND (reference sequence). The CDR3 covers 14 residues. CDR3 residues: CASSNQPGNNEQFF. Written as DNA, the CDR3 is TGTGCCAGCAGTAACCAGCCGGGGAACAATGAGCAGTTCTTC.

The chain has TRBV18 and TRBJ1-5; the D gene is possibly TRBD1 (5 bases). This CDR3 is built from 16 residues. Germline V gene sequence: CDR1 KGHSH, CDR2 LQKENI. Trimming shortened V by 4 bases and J by 2 bases, and 15 bases separated the two germline ends. This chain's CDR3 is CASSREGSRGNQPQHF. The CDR3 DNA reads TGTGCCAGCTCACGAGAAGGGAGCAGGGGCAATCAGCCCCAGCATTTT.